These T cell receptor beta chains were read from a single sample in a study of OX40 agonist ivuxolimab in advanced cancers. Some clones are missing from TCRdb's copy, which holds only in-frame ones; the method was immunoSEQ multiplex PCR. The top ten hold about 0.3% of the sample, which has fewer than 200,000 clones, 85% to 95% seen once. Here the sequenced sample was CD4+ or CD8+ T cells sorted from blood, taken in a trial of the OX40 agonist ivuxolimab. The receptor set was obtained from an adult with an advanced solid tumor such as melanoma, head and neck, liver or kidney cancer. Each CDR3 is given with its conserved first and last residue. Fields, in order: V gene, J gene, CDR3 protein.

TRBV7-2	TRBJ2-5	CASSLGTTRETQYF
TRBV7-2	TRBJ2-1	CASSYRTSGSGNEQFF
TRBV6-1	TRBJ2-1	CASATGLAGVDEQFF
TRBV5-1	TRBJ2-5	CASSLSLADQETQYF
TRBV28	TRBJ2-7	CASTLAGRTYEQYF
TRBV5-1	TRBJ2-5	CASARGGQETQYF
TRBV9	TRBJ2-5	CASTVGGGIKETQYF
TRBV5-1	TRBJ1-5	CASSPGTGESQPQHF
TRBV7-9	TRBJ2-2	CASSPGLVMNTGELFF
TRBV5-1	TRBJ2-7	CASSLDRGQGGYEQYF
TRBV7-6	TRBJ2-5	CASSFSVVKTQYF
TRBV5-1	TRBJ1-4	CASSPRGQGEMGKLFF
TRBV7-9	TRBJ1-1	CASSLSRSNTEAFF
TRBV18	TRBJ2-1	CASSPVSAVSYNEQFF
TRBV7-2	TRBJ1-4	CASSSIGEKLFF
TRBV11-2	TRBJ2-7	CASSIRGNAAYEQYF
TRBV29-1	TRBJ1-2	CSVERGSPGQGAYGYTF
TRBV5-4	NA	CASSLGGYPYEQYF
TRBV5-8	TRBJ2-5	CASSLRVRRETQYF
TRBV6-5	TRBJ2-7	CASSYLREKGEQYF
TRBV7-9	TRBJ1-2	CASSLQGANYGYTF
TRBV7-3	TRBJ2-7	CASSLNTGGPHEQYF
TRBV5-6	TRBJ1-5	CASSFSDQPQHF
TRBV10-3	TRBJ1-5	CAISADRDNQPQHF
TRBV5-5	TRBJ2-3	CASSHILRTGEVRDTQYF
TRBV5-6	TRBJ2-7	CASSLDRGLSYEQYF
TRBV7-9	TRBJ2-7	CASRTGTGGPYEQYF
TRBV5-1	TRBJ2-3	CASSGTHSTDTQYF
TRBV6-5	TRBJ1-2	CASSYLPPDRYGYTF
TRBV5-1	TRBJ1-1	CASSPPRVDTEAFF
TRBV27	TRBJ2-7	CASSWGLSPTREQYF
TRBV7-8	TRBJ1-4	CASSLRGQGNEKLFF
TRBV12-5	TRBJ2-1	CASGLGLALDEQFF
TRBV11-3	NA	CASSDSWAPTSEQYF
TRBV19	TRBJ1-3	CASSMGTGNTGNTIYF
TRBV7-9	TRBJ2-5	CASSLGTPQETQYF
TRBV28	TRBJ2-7	CASSSSGTGEHEQYF
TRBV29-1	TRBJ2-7	CSVEGVRLAGEQYF
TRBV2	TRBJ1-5	CASEKGGGKRQPQHF
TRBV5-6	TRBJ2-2	CASSLDATGELFF
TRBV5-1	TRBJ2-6	CASSLVGLAGSGANVLTF
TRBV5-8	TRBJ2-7	CASSLRQGIPYEQYF
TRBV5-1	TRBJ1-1	CASSLEVYRGTEAFF
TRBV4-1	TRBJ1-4	CASSPRDREANEKLFF
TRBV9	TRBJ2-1	CASSVATSGWWETANEQFF
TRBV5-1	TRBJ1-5	CASSLAGANQPQHF
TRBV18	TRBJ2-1	CASSPQGAYNEQFF
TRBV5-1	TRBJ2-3	CASSLEAGTDTQYF